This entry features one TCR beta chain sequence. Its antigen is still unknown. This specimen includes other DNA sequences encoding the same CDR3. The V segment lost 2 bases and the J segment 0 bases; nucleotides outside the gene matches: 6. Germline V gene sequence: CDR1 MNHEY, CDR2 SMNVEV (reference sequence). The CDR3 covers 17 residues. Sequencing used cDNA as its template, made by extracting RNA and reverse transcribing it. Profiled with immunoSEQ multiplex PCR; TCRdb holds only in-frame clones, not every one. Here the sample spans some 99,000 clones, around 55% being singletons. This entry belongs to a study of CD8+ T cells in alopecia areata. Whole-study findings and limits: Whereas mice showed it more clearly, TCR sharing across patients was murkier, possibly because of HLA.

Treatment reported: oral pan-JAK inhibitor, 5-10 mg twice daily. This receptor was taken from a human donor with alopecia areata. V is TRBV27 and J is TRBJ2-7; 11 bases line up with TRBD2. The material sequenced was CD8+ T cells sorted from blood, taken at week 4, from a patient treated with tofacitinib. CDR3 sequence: CASSLRGLAEVSYEQYF. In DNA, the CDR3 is TGTGCCAGCAGTTTACGGGGACTAGCGGAAGTCTCCTACGAGCAGTACTTC.